The present entry profiles one TCR beta chain with its context. These data originate in a study of blood T cell repertoires in COVID-19. On the study more broadly: Samples came from the United States, Italy and Spain, spanning acute and convalescent COVID-19. PBMCs, B-cell-depleted T cells, or T cells were the source of the cDNA or gDNA that made up the material.

The V end was cut by 3 bases, the J end by 1 base, with 9 bases between. Germline loops: CDR1 GTSNPN, CDR2 SVGIG (reference sequence). The CDR3 extends over 13 amino acids. Per the original data handling: Reference gene primer amplification in the assay estimated nucleated cell counts. Profiling relied on immunoSEQ multiplex PCR, and the TCRdb table lists in-frame clones only, not all of them. That table furnishes V, J and clone size, whereas the DNA furnished D and trimming. The data hold about 57,000 clones, with roughly 87% observed a single time. While infection was still active, Seattle patients were enrolled and then followed longitudinally.

The chain carries TRBV30 and TRBJ1-1, with unresolved D. This sequence originates from a woman over 75 with COVID-19, enrolled during active disease. Sequencing was carried out using peripheral blood. The CDR3 coding sequence is TGTGCCTGGAGCAGTAATCGGAACACTGAAGCTTTCTTT. Translating gives CAWSSNRNTEAFF.